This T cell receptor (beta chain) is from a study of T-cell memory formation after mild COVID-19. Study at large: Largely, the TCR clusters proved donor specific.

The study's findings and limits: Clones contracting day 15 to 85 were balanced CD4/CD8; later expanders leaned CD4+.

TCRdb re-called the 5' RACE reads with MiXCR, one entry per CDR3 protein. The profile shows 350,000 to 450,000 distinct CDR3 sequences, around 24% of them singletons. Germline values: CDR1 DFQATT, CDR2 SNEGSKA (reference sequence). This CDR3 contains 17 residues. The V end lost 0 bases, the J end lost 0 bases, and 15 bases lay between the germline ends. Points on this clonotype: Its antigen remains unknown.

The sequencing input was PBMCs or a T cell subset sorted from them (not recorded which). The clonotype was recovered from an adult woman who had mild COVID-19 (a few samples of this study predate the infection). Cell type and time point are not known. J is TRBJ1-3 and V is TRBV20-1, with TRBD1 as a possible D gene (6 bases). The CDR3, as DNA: TGCAGTGCTAGAGACCACAAGGGGGTTAGCTCTGGAAACACCATATATTTT. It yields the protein CSARDHKGVSSGNTIYF.